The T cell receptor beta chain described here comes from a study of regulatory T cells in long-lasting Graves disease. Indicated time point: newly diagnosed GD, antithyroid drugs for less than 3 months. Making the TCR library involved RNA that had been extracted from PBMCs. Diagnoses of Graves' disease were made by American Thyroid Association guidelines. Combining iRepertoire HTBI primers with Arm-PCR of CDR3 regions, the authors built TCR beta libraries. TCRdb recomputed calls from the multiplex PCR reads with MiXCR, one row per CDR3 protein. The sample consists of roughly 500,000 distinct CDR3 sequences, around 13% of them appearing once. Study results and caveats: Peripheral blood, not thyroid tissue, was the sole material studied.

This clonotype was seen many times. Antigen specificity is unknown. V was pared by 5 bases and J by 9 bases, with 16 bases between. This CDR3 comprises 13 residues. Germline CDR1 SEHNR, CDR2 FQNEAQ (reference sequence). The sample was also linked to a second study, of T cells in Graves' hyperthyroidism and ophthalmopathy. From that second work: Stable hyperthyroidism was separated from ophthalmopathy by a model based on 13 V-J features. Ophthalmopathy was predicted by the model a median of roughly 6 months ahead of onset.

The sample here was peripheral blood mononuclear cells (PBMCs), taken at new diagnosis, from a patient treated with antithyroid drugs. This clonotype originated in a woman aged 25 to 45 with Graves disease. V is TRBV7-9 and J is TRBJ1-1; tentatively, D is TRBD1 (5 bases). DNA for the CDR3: TGTGCCAGCAGCCCAGGGCGCCTGAGTCAAGCTTTCTTT. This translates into CASSPGRLSQAFF.